This T cell receptor beta chain is drawn from a study of blood T cells in healthy people across ages. General study findings and limits: Diversity of TCR beta correlated strongly with naive T cell percentage. The fall in TCR beta diversity per million T cells was roughly linear with age.

Then a second PCR, running roughly 7 to 11 cycles, was carried out with a sample-barcoded 5' primer and a J-beta primer mix. TCRdb used MiXCR to reprocess the 5' RACE reads, holding one entry per CDR3 protein. Found here are some 1,500,000 distinct CDR3 sequences, approximately 43% of them singletons; the top ten hold under 5%. With respect to this clonotype: What it binds is not known.

Each individual donor underwent a draw of ten milliliters of peripheral blood. This CDR3 is 15 amino acids long. Germline CDR1 reads ENHRY; CDR2 reads SYGVKD. V lost 4 bases to trimming and J lost 5 bases; unmatched junction nucleotides: 7. The clonotype comes from a woman younger than 30 in good health. Sequenced: blood. This chain links TRBV10-3 with TRBJ1-5; 8 positions match TRBD1. The CDR3 protein is CAISGGQDHDQPQHF. The DNA for the CDR3 is TGTGCCATCAGTGGGGGACAGGACCACGATCAGCCCCAGCATTTT.